What follows are 10 T cell receptor beta chains derived from one specimen sequenced in a study of type 1 and type 2 diabetes patients. Amplification started from genomic DNA. Amplification of the beta chain CDR3 used 30 forward and 13 reverse multiplex primers. One entry per CDR3 protein, called by TCRdb with MiXCR from the multiplex PCR reads. The table has about 270,000 distinct CDR3 sequences, 47% seen once. Material for sequencing was peripheral blood mononuclear cells (PBMCs). All receptors derive from a man aged 18 to 35 with type 2 diabetes.

The sample holds many counts of this clonotype. The chain uses TRBV15 and TRBJ2-7, with 8 bases fitting TRBD1. The CDR3 totals 14 residues. CDR1 and CDR2 (germline): LNHNV, YYDKDF (reference sequence). Trimming took 4 bases from V and 5 from J; bases not matched to a gene: 7. CDR3 sequence (DNA): TGTGCCACCAGCATATCGACAGGGGACGACGAGCAGTACTTC. Amino acids: CATSISTGDDEQYF.

The chain combines TRBV6-6 with TRBJ2-5; the D is unclear. With 6 bases removed from V and 5 bases from J, the gap between germline ends came to 13 bases. The CDR3 contains 13 residues. Germline V gene sequence: CDR1 MNHNY, CDR2 SVGAGI (reference sequence). CDR3 nucleotide sequence: TGTGCCAGCAGCTCGGAGCCTGGGGAGACCCAGTACTTC. This sequence encodes CASSSEPGETQYF.

The chain uses TRBV6-6 and TRBJ1-4; maybe TRBD1 (5 bases). The CDR3 runs to 15 residues. Germline loops: CDR1 MNHNY, CDR2 SVGAGI (reference sequence). Trimming shortened V by 6 bases and J by 4 bases, and 15 bases separated the two germline ends. The DNA of the CDR3 is TGTGCCAGCAGCGACGCCGTGAGGGGTAATGAAAAACTGTTTTTT. It encodes CASSDAVRGNEKLFF.

A few counts support this clonotype. The V gene is TRBV20-1, the J gene TRBJ2-5, with D unclear. This CDR3 has 14 residues. The germline V gene encodes CDR1 DFQATT and CDR2 SNEGSKA (reference sequence). The ends were cut back, 3 bases at V and 1 base at J, with 12 bases in the middle. The CDR3 loop reads CSARASLPQETQYF. The CDR3 DNA reads as TGCAGTGCTAGGGCTTCCCTCCCCCAAGAGACCCAGTACTTC.

The chain carries TRBV10-3 and TRBJ2-1, with D uncertain. Trimming pared 6 bases from V and 6 bases from J, leaving 6 bases between. The CDR3 length is 11 residues. Per germline, CDR1 ENHRY and CDR2 SYGVKD. CDR3 in DNA: TGTGCCATCAGCGGGCTCAATGAGCAGTTCTTC. Amino acid sequence: CAISGLNEQFF.

The chain has TRBV7-6 and TRBJ2-1, with 9 bases identical to TRBD2. Germline CDR1 is SGHVS and CDR2 is FNYEAQ. This CDR3 spans 17 amino acids. Germline trimming cut 6 bases from V and 10 bases from J; bases unmatched to any gene: 19. CDR3 amino acids: CASSPGEGAGGPSEQFF. In DNA form, the CDR3 reads TGTGCCAGCAGTCCCGGTGAGGGGGCGGGAGGGCCGTCCGAGCAGTTCTTC.

This clonotype appeared many times. The rearrangement joins TRBV15 to TRBJ1-2; unclear D gene. This CDR3 spans 16 amino acids. Germline loops: CDR1 LNHNV, CDR2 YYDKDF (reference sequence). Trimming took off 0 bases at V and 8 bases at J, with 19 bases between the two ends. The CDR3 reads CATSRDRAAPLGGYTF. In DNA form, the CDR3 reads TGTGCCACCAGCAGAGATCGGGCAGCCCCTTTGGGAGGCTACACCTTC.

J is TRBJ2-1 and V is TRBV24-1; 8 nucleotides match TRBD1. With V trimmed by 6 bases and J by 7 bases, 10 bases remained unmatched. The CDR3 runs to 15 residues. The germline V gene has CDR1 KGHDR and CDR2 SFDVKD. CDR3 loop: CATSWTGLNRNEQFF. The CDR3 DNA reads as TGTGCCACCAGTTGGACAGGGTTAAATAGGAATGAGCAGTTCTTC.

The CDR3 sequence is CASSLVLTGDELFF. The CDR3 DNA reads TGTGCCAGCAGTTTAGTCTTGACAGGCGATGAGCTGTTTTTT. This chain uses TRBV6-5 with TRBJ2-2, with D perhaps matching TRBD1 (6 bases). Germline V gene lookup returns CDR1 MNHEY and CDR2 SVGAGI. CDR3 length: 14 amino acids. V gave up 4 bases and J gave up 11 bases, with 17 bases separating them.

This clonotype turned up a few times. The rearrangement links TRBV5-1 to TRBJ1-1, with 8 bases fitting TRBD1. The germline V gene has CDR1 SGHRS and CDR2 YFSETQ. CDR3 size: 16 residues. Losses at the gene ends were 0 bases for V and 3 bases for J; bases not matched to a gene: 7. The CDR3 DNA is TGCGCCAGCAGCTTGGTGCCAGGGGGCGTATACACTGAAGCTTTCTTT. This translates into CASSLVPGGVYTEAFF.